This is a list of T cell receptor beta chains from one sample in a study of early T cells in non-severe SARS-CoV-2 infection. Each CDR3 protein is one row after TCRdb ran MiXCR on the 5' RACE reads. In the table there are about 22,000 distinct CDR3 sequences, roughly 5.3% of which are singletons. Sequencing was done on a sample of whole blood. Every receptor here comes from an adult who was a healthcare worker with PCR-confirmed SARS-CoV-2 infection or an uninfected control (not recorded which). CDR3s leave out the opening cysteine and the closing phenylalanine or tryptophan. Some rows mark clone size as missing; the rest say once, few, many or name a class of expanded clone.

v_call: TRBV12-3/TRBV12-4
clone_size: few
j_call: TRBJ1-1
cdr3_aa: ASRPARAANTEAF

v_call: TRBV20-1
clone_size: few
j_call: TRBJ1-1
cdr3_aa: SAREGGSLAS

v_call: TRBV18
clone_size: medium-sized
j_call: TRBJ2-1
cdr3_aa: ASSPLAGGENEQF

v_call: TRBV7-9
clone_size: .
j_call: TRBJ2-1
cdr3_aa: ASSSRTSGGSYNEQF

v_call: TRBV7-2
clone_size: many
j_call: TRBJ2-2
cdr3_aa: ASSLPRTGVAGELF

v_call: TRBV7-3
clone_size: many
j_call: TRBJ1-1
cdr3_aa: ASSPQGVAEAF

v_call: TRBV27
clone_size: many
j_call: TRBJ2-7
cdr3_aa: ASSSPRVSYEQY

v_call: TRBV7-2
clone_size: many
j_call: TRBJ2-7
cdr3_aa: ASSLTGGLVYEQY

v_call: TRBV27
clone_size: few
j_call: TRBJ2-5
cdr3_aa: ASSLAGGRATQY

v_call: TRBV6-6
clone_size: many
j_call: TRBJ2-7
cdr3_aa: ASSYRGQGQY

v_call: TRBV7-9
clone_size: many
j_call: TRBJ2-1
cdr3_aa: ASSSRTSGGYNEQF

v_call: TRBV7-9
clone_size: many
j_call: TRBJ1-2
cdr3_aa: ASSYIQGSHNHISNYGYT

v_call: TRBV11-2
clone_size: many
j_call: TRBJ2-7
cdr3_aa: ASSRSDVGYEQY

v_call: TRBV3-1
clone_size: medium-sized
j_call: TRBJ1-3
cdr3_aa: ASREPGQGANTIY

v_call: TRBV10-3
clone_size: .
j_call: TRBJ2-7
cdr3_aa: ATNEGAREQY

v_call: TRBV20-1
clone_size: large
j_call: TRBJ1-5
cdr3_aa: SATGQGLDRGNQPQH

v_call: TRBV20-1
clone_size: many
j_call: TRBJ2-7
cdr3_aa: SARNDYEQY

v_call: TRBV13
clone_size: many
j_call: TRBJ2-7
cdr3_aa: ASSPPGAAYEQY

v_call: TRBV10-1
clone_size: many
j_call: TRBJ1-1
cdr3_aa: ASSEFGSYTEAF

v_call: TRBV6-2/TRBV6-3
clone_size: many
j_call: TRBJ2-4
cdr3_aa: ASTSYGGLKNIQY

v_call: TRBV20-1
clone_size: many
j_call: TRBJ2-4
cdr3_aa: SARDRDRVIKNIQY

v_call: TRBV2
clone_size: many
j_call: TRBJ1-1
cdr3_aa: ASSEDLQWGTEAF

v_call: TRBV7-2
clone_size: .
j_call: TRBJ2-3
cdr3_aa: ASSRDRGGTDTQY

v_call: TRBV18
clone_size: many
j_call: TRBJ1-6
cdr3_aa: ASSPTGSGNSPLH

v_call: TRBV10-3
clone_size: many
j_call: TRBJ1-1
cdr3_aa: ATGQGWNTEAF

v_call: TRBV5-4
clone_size: .
j_call: TRBJ2-3
cdr3_aa: ASSLRTGYSTDTQY

v_call: TRBV20-1
clone_size: .
j_call: TRBJ2-7
cdr3_aa: SASRGAPVYEQY

v_call: TRBV19
clone_size: few
j_call: TRBJ2-2
cdr3_aa: ASSVPTSPANTGELF

v_call: TRBV7-9
clone_size: many
j_call: TRBJ2-5
cdr3_aa: ASSSYSSQETQY

v_call: TRBV20-1
clone_size: many
j_call: TRBJ1-5
cdr3_aa: SARKQDRLNQPQH

v_call: TRBV12-2
clone_size: many
j_call: TRBJ2-7
cdr3_aa: AKEQSVCDEQY

v_call: TRBV11-2
clone_size: many
j_call: TRBJ1-3
cdr3_aa: ASREASGNTIY

v_call: TRBV20-1
clone_size: few
j_call: TRBJ2-2
cdr3_aa: SASGTSGGVNTGELF

v_call: TRBV28
clone_size: few
j_call: TRBJ1-1
cdr3_aa: ASSPDRLITEAF

v_call: TRBV5-1
clone_size: many
j_call: TRBJ2-1
cdr3_aa: ASSFRIGAYNEQF

v_call: TRBV29-1
clone_size: many
j_call: TRBJ1-2
cdr3_aa: SVGVGYT

v_call: TRBV6-5
clone_size: many
j_call: TRBJ2-7
cdr3_aa: ASSYASGVYEQY

v_call: TRBV28
clone_size: medium-sized
j_call: TRBJ2-1
cdr3_aa: ASSSGSGTYNEQF

v_call: TRBV3-1
clone_size: many
j_call: TRBJ1-5
cdr3_aa: ASSQDGNRGNQPQH

v_call: TRBV4-2
clone_size: medium-sized
j_call: TRBJ2-3
cdr3_aa: ASSPSGESTDTQY

v_call: TRBV5-1
clone_size: many
j_call: TRBJ1-5
cdr3_aa: ASSSDGQGNQPQH

v_call: TRBV19
clone_size: medium-sized
j_call: TRBJ2-3
cdr3_aa: ASRSKTGSTDTQY

v_call: TRBV6-2/TRBV6-3
clone_size: many
j_call: TRBJ2-2
cdr3_aa: ATPDQNTGELF

v_call: TRBV2
clone_size: many
j_call: TRBJ2-1
cdr3_aa: ASLINEQF

v_call: TRBV10-1
clone_size: .
j_call: TRBJ2-7
cdr3_aa: ASSLSGTPFEQY

v_call: TRBV10-1
clone_size: many
j_call: TRBJ2-1
cdr3_aa: ASSESRAEQF

v_call: TRBV10-3
clone_size: .
j_call: TRBJ2-2
cdr3_aa: AISESPGGKGELF

v_call: TRBV11-2
clone_size: many
j_call: TRBJ1-5
cdr3_aa: ASSLDLAANQPQH

v_call: TRBV6-6
clone_size: medium-sized
j_call: TRBJ2-3
cdr3_aa: ATSSTDTQY